One TCR beta chain is described in this entry. Its antigen is undetermined. This entry belongs to a study of OX40 agonist ivuxolimab in advanced cancers. Across the whole study: Patients were treated with ivuxolimab, an agonistic anti-OX40 (CD134) antibody. Findings of the study overall: Normalized T-cell clonal expansion was also low in a subset of nonresponders. Both blood CD4+ and CD8+ T cells showed clonal growth by week 6 at 0.1 to 3.0 mg/kg. The investigators did not determine what antigen specificity the expanded peripheral T cells had.

Clones were sequenced by immunoSEQ multiplex PCR, and TCRdb holds only the in-frame ones, with some missing. Among some 38,000 clones listed, roughly 90% were seen once. Germline lookup yields CDR1 SGHTA and CDR2 FQGNSA. The CDR3 runs 15 residues. With V trimmed by 1 base and J by 4 bases, 5 bases remained unmatched. The TCR originated in an adult with an advanced solid tumor such as melanoma, head and neck, liver or kidney cancer. Sequences were derived from CD4+ or CD8+ T cells sorted from blood, sampled in a trial of the OX40 agonist ivuxolimab. The rearrangement joins TRBV7-2 to TRBJ1-2; 8 bases line up with TRBD1. Here the CDR3 reads CASSLGSGGLYGYTF. DNA of the CDR3: TGTGCCAGCAGCTTAGGATCAGGGGGCCTCTATGGCTACACCTTC.